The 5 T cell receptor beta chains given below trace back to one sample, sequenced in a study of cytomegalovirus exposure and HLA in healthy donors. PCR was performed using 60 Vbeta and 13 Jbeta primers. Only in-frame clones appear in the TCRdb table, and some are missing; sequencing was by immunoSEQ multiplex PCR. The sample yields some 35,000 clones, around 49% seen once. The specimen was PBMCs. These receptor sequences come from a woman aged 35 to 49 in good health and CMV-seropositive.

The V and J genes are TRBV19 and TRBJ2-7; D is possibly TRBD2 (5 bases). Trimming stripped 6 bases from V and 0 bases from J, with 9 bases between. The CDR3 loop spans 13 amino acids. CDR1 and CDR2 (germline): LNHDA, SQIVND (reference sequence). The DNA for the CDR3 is TGTGCCAGTAGGGCCGGGAACTCCTACGAGCAGTACTTC. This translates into CASRAGNSYEQYF. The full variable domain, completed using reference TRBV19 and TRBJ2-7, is DGGITQSPKYLFRKEGQNVTLSCEQNLNHDAMYWYRQDPGQGLRLIYYSQIVNDFQKGDIAEGYSVSREKKESFPLTVTSAQKNPTAFYLCASRAGNSYEQYFGPGTRLTVT.

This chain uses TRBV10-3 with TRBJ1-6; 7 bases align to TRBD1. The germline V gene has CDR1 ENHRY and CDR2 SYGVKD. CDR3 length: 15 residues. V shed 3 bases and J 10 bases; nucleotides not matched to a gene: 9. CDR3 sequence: CAISDGTASGSPLHF. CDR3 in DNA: TGTGCCATCAGTGATGGGACAGCAAGCGGGTCACCCCTCCACTTT.

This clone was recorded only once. CDR3 sequence: CASSLDQEQGEAFF. CDR3 DNA: TGCGCCAGCAGCTTGGACCAAGAACAGGGTGAAGCTTTCTTT. The rearrangement uses TRBV5-1 and TRBJ1-1; the D gene is possibly TRBD1 (6 bases). Trimming cost V 0 bases and J 7 bases, with 13 bases left between them. Germline values: CDR1 SGHRS, CDR2 YFSETQ. The CDR3 runs to 14 residues.

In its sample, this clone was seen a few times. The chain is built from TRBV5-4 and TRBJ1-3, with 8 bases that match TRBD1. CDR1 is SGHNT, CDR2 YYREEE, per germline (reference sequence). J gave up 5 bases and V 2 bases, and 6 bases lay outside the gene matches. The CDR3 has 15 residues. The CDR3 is CASSLPGQARNTIYF. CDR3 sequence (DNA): TGTGCCAGCAGCTTACCGGGACAGGCAAGAAACACCATATATTTT.

Here the CDR3 DNA reads TGTGCCAGCAGCCAAGATGGCCGATCAACTAATGAAAAACTGTTTTTT. Amino acids: CASSQDGRSTNEKLFF. The chain employs TRBV4-2 and TRBJ1-4; D is unclear. The V and J ends lost 0 bases and 0 bases respectively, with 8 bases between them. Germline CDR1 is LGHNA and CDR2 is YNFKEQ. This CDR3 is built from 16 residues.